This T cell receptor beta chain was sequenced for a study of control samples from healthy donors and cancer patients. Method: immunoSEQ multiplex PCR; TCRdb's copy keeps in-frame clones and lacks some. The top ten hold around 7.6% of the sample, which has around 130,000 clones, over 85% seen once. There are 15 residues in the CDR3. Germline CDR1 reads MNHEY; CDR2 reads SVGAGI. Germline trimming cut 10 bases from V and 3 bases from J; bases unmatched to any gene: 15. Sequenced material: PBMCs. The rearrangement uses TRBV6-5 and TRBJ2-7; 7 bases match TRBD1. The source is a man aged 50 to 59 with head and neck cancer. DNA of the CDR3: TGTGCCACCCAAAGCCGGACAGGTAGGGACTACGAGCAGTACTTC. It is translated as CATQSRTGRDYEQYF.